The source of this T cell receptor beta chain is a study of blood T cell repertoires in COVID-19. Looking at the study overall: PBMCs, B-cell-depleted T cells, or T cells were the source of the cDNA or gDNA that made up the material.

Profiled with immunoSEQ multiplex PCR; TCRdb holds only in-frame clones, not every one. The sample lists more than 80,000 clones, around 88% occurring once. This clone was seen more than once but under ten times. Unmatched junction bases numbered 6, after V lost 0 bases and J lost 14 bases. The germline V gene encodes CDR1 SGHRS and CDR2 YFSETQ. The CDR3 is made up of 13 amino acids. Specimen: peripheral blood. The receptor's source is an elderly man with acute or convalescent COVID-19. The rearrangement uses TRBV5-1 and TRBJ2-1, with 9 positions matching TRBD1. CDR3 DNA: TGCGCCAGCAGCTTGGGGCAGACAGGGGGTGAGTTCTTC. It encodes CASSLGQTGGEFF.